This TCR beta chain originates from a study of blood T cell repertoires in COVID-19. About the study: The origin of the acute and convalescent COVID-19 samples was the United States, Italy and Spain. T cells, B-cell-depleted T cells, or PBMCs provided the cDNA or gDNA that served as material.

Per the study methods: Reference gene primer amplification gave nucleated cell count estimates. TCRdb's copy holds only in-frame clones and misses some; the assay was immunoSEQ multiplex PCR. That table supplies the V and J calls and clone size; D and trimming were determined from the DNA. The repertoire consists of roughly 30,000 clones, with 65% to 70% occurring once and the leading ten covering about 17%. From germline, CDR1 is SGHTA and CDR2 FQGNSA. Trimming shortened V by 1 base and J by 2 bases, and 13 bases separated the two germline ends. The CDR3 extends over 16 amino acids. This TCR came from a human donor in a cohort sampled during active COVID-19. The rearrangement links TRBV7-2 to TRBJ2-3; D is unresolved. Sequenced sample: peripheral blood. The CDR3 protein is CASSLDGRRYTDTQYF. DNA of the CDR3: TGTGCCAGCAGCTTAGACGGTCGCCGATACACAGATACGCAGTATTTT.